The T cell receptor beta chain under discussion was sequenced for a study of cytomegalovirus exposure and HLA in healthy donors. A word on this clone: Its matching antigen is unknown.

The repertoire was sequenced with immunoSEQ multiplex PCR; TCRdb's copy has only in-frame clones and lacks some. The sample has about 82,000 clones, about 92% seen once. The CDR3 has 15 residues. Germline V gene sequence: CDR1 SGHRS, CDR2 YFSETQ. With V trimmed by 4 bases and J by 8 bases, 8 bases remained unmatched. Study-wide results and caveats: First-cohort TCR clusters tended to co-occur in the roughly 130 validation repertoires, a later analysis found. According to the study, roughly 180 TCR beta chains were cytomegalovirus-associated.

Sequencing was done on a sample of PBMCs. This chain joins TRBV5-1 and TRBJ2-1; TRBD1 matches at 11 bases. The receptor's source is a young man in good health and CMV-seronegative. The CDR3 sequence: CASSIRTGGSDEQFF. CDR3 DNA: TGCGCCAGCAGCATCCGGACAGGGGGCAGCGATGAGCAGTTCTTC. The full variable domain, completed using reference TRBV5-1 and TRBJ2-1, is KAGVTQTPRYLIKTRGQQVTLSCSPISGHRSVSWYQQTPGQGLQFLFEYFSETQRNKGNFPGRFSGRQFSNSRSEMNVSTLELGDSALYLCASSIRTGGSDEQFFGPGTRLTVL.